A single T cell receptor (beta chain) is shown here with its context. The antigen remains undetermined. The sample belongs to a study of cytomegalovirus exposure and HLA in healthy donors. The overall study: Within an early data release were approximately 85 million unique TCRs drawn from HLA-typed donors. Notes on the study in general: The majority of CMV-associated TCR beta chains were reported as apparently HLA-restricted in a later analysis. A previous analysis found most TCR beta V segments productive roughly 87% or roughly 30% of the time.

The J segment lost 5 bases and the V segment lost 2 bases, leaving 8 bases of the junction unmatched. The germline V gene has CDR1 SGHTA and CDR2 FQGTGA. There are 15 residues in the CDR3. PCR was performed using 60 Vbeta and 13 Jbeta primers. Assay: immunoSEQ multiplex PCR; the TCRdb copy retains only in-frame clones and omits some. The sample gives under 150,000 clones, about 80% of which show up once; 2% to 3% is in the top ten. Sequencing was carried out using PBMCs. The J gene is TRBJ2-5, the V gene TRBV7-3, with 7 nucleotides matching TRBD2. The TCR comes from a man aged 25-45 years in good health and CMV-seronegative. The CDR3 protein is CASSLGRERWETQYF. CDR3 coding DNA: TGTGCCAGCAGCTTAGGGCGGGAGAGGTGGGAGACCCAGTACTTC.